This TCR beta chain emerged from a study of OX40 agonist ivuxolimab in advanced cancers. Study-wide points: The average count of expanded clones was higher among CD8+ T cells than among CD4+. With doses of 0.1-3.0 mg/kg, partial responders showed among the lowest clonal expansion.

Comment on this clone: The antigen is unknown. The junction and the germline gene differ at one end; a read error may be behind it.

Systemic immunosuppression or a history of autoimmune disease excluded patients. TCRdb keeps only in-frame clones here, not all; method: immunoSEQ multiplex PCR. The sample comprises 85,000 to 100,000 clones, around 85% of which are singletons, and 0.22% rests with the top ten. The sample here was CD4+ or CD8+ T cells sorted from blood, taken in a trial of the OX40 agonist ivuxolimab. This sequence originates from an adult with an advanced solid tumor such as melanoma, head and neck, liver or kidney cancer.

For the CDR3, the DNA is TGTGCCAGCAATGAAGGGGGATTATACAATGAGCAGTTCTTC. Translated, it gives CASNEGGLYNEQFF. The chain couples TRBV2 to TRBJ2-1, with TRBD1 as a possible D gene (6 bases). The CDR3 is made up of 14 amino acids. Looked up from germline, CDR1 is SNHLY and CDR2 is FYNNEI.